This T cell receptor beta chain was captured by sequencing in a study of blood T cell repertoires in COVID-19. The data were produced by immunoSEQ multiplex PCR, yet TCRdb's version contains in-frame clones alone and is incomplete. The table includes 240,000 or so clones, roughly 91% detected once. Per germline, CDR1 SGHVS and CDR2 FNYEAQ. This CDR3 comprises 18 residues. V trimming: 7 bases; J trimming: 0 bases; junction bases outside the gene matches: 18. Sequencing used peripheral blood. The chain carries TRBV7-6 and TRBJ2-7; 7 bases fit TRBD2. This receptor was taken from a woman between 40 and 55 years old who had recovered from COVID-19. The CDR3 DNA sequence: TGTGCCAGCACCCCGTGGGGGAGGGCCGAGCTGAGCTCCTACGAGCAGTACTTC. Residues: CASTPWGRAELSSYEQYF. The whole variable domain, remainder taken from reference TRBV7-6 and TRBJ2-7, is GAGVSQSPRYKVTKRGQDVALRCDPISGHVSLYWYRQALGQGPEFLTYFNYEAQQDKSGLPNDRFSAERPEGSISTLTIQRTEQRDSAMYRCASTPWGRAELSSYEQYFGPGTRLTVT.